The source of this TCR beta chain is a study of PD-1 blockade in mismatch repair-deficient tumors. Germline V CDR1 and CDR2: DFQATT, SNEGSKA (reference sequence). The CDR3 sequence is 11 residues long. The V gene lost 4 bases and the J gene lost 4 bases, with 6 bases spanning the gap. Some clones are missing from TCRdb's copy, which holds only in-frame ones; the method was immunoSEQ multiplex PCR. Of some 48,000 clones listed, over 75% are singletons. Study-wide results and caveats: Rapid post-treatment expansion, then contraction, generally preceding radiologic response, marked tumor-resident clones.

To note about this clone: The antigen is unknown.

The chain combines TRBV20-1 with TRBJ2-3; no clear D gene. This sample comprised PBMCs, obtained before pembrolizumab treatment. The TCR comes from an adult with mismatch repair-deficient cancer. The CDR3 here is CSATSADTQYF. The CDR3 DNA follows: TGCAGTGCTACGAGCGCAGATACGCAGTATTTT.